The clone carrying this T cell receptor beta chain was counted a single time. Germline V lookup: CDR1 LNHDA, CDR2 SQIVND (reference sequence). V was trimmed by 3 bases and J by 7 bases, leaving 13 bases between them. This CDR3 contains 14 residues. This sample stems from a study of blood T cell repertoires in COVID-19. Only in-frame clones appear in the TCRdb table, and some are missing; sequencing was by immunoSEQ multiplex PCR. Of 140,000 or so clones in the sample, roughly 77% were seen once. This TCR derives from a woman aged 70-85 years with COVID-19, enrolled during active disease. This chain connects TRBV19 to TRBJ2-1, with D possibly being TRBD2 (7 bases). Specimen: peripheral blood. The CDR3 region has the DNA TGTGCCAGTAGTATCGGGGGGCCGAGGAATGAGCAGTTCTTC. Protein product: CASSIGGPRNEQFF.